These T cell receptor beta chains were read from a single sample in a study of monozygotic twins with inflammatory bowel disease. TCRdb reanalyzed the 5' RACE reads and collapses them to one entry per CDR3 protein, without DNA. The sample's table shows 190,000 or so distinct CDR3 sequences. Sequencing was carried out using blood. These receptors came from a human donor with ulcerative colitis or Crohn's disease, or a healthy co-twin of an affected twin (not recorded which). Both conserved end residues are part of each CDR3.

CDR3 protein	V gene	J gene
CSVVGLAGNSDTQYF	TRBV29-1	TRBJ2-3
CSSSPPGPYNQPQHF	TRBV7-9	TRBJ1-5
CASSQTEERGIQYF	TRBV3-1	TRBJ2-4
CASSLSRFYEQYF	TRBV27	TRBJ2-7
CASSFWAPNEQFF	TRBV12-3/TRBV12-4	TRBJ2-1
CASSLAPAQRGAVTEAFF	TRBV5-1	TRBJ1-1
CSVEGTGTGVNEQYF	TRBV29-1	TRBJ2-7
CASQRQGIQGYTF	TRBV6-5	TRBJ1-2
CAISESREAFF	TRBV10-3	TRBJ1-1
CASAGTTVETQYF	TRBV19	TRBJ2-5
CASSRTIGRTGTGELFF	TRBV5-8	TRBJ2-2
CASSLGGHGELFF	TRBV7-8	TRBJ2-2
CASSFGPGGTDTQYF	TRBV12-3/TRBV12-4	TRBJ2-3
CASSSRADHIQYF	TRBV5-4	TRBJ2-4
CASRSGQGNNEQFF	TRBV6-4	TRBJ2-1
CSALDRRLSKGTQYF	TRBV20-1	TRBJ2-5
CSVAGGNEAETQYF	TRBV29-1	TRBJ2-5
CASSMSRRSAYNEQFF	TRBV19	TRBJ2-1
CASSPPNRGNEQFF	TRBV18	TRBJ2-1
CASSVEGVDTGELFF	TRBV9	TRBJ2-2
CASSPETLNQPQHF	TRBV4-2	TRBJ1-5
CASSQEGFSYEQYF	TRBV3-1	TRBJ2-7
CASSRRGLVDEQYF	TRBV5-1	TRBJ2-7
CSARDGPPKANEKLFF	TRBV20-1	TRBJ1-4
CATSNPGLAATGELFF	TRBV15	TRBJ2-2
CATSLGQAHLGVQETQYF	TRBV15	TRBJ2-5
CASSLGFYEQYF	TRBV7-9	TRBJ2-7
CASSPTGRETQYF	TRBV18	TRBJ2-5